The next 12 T cell receptor beta chains were all read from a single sample in a study of CD8 T cells in Susac syndrome. A quantity of roughly 0.5 to 1 ug RNA underwent reverse transcription using random hexamers. Each CDR3 protein is one row after TCRdb ran MiXCR on the immunoSEQ multiplex PCR reads. The table has about 160,000 distinct CDR3 sequences, approximately 94% seen once. The sample taken for sequencing was CD4+ T cells from PBMCs. The receptors shown here come from a human donor with Susac syndrome.

The chain uses TRBV28 and TRBJ1-2; TRBD1 might be the D (5 bases). The germline V gene has CDR1 MDHEN and CDR2 SYDVKM. The CDR3 runs 11 residues. The ends were cut back, 8 bases at V and 8 bases at J, with 12 bases in the middle. The CDR3 nucleotides read TGTGCCAGCTCAGGGTCTAGGGGCTACACCTTC. Its protein is CASSGSRGYTF.

The chain combines TRBV20-1 with TRBJ2-5, with TRBD2 matching 11 bases. The junction had 22 bases not matched to a gene; V was cut back by 3 bases and J by 4 bases. This CDR3 has 20 amino acids. Germline CDR1 and CDR2: DFQATT and SNEGSKA (reference sequence). This CDR3 reads CSARALGQGLAGGPLETQYF. In DNA, the CDR3 is TGCAGTGCTAGGGCTCTCGGACAGGGCTTAGCGGGAGGGCCCTTAGAGACCCAGTACTTC.

This chain joins TRBV20-1 and TRBJ1-1; 7 nucleotides match TRBD1. The CDR3 has 13 residues. The V gene's germline CDR1 is DFQATT and CDR2 SNEGSKA (reference sequence). The V and J ends lost 6 bases and 5 bases, in that order; junction bases with no gene match: 9. CDR3 in DNA: TGCAGTGCGAGCCACAGGGGCCGGACTGAAGCTTTCTTT. Translation gives CSASHRGRTEAFF.

The rearrangement uses TRBV20-1 and TRBJ2-5; TRBD1 matches 9 bases. Per the germline V gene, CDR1 is DFQATT and CDR2 is SNEGSKA (reference sequence). The V gene end was trimmed by 7 bases and the J gene end by 5 bases; junction bases not matched to a gene: 8. The CDR3 has 13 amino acids. CDR3 nucleotides: TGCAGTGTTCGAACAGGGACAGGGGAGACCCAGTACTTC. Translation gives CSVRTGTGETQYF.

V gene TRBV5-1 combines with J gene TRBJ2-1; no clear D. Trimming pared 2 bases from V and 6 bases from J, leaving 12 bases between. The CDR3 covers 14 residues. CDR1 and CDR2 (germline): SGHRS, YFSETQ. The CDR3 sequence: CASSFVRNANEQFF. The CDR3 region has the DNA TGCGCCAGCAGCTTCGTTCGGAACGCCAATGAGCAGTTCTTC.

Only one count was recorded for this clonotype. V is TRBV24-1 and J is TRBJ1-2; 8 bases are shared with TRBD1. The CDR3 has 14 amino acids. J lost 4 bases, V lost 7 bases, and 7 bases had no gene match. CDR1 is KGHDR and CDR2 is SFDVKD in the germline V gene. The CDR3 DNA reads TGTGCCACCAGCCGGACAGGGAGTTCCTATGGCTACACCTTC. It translates to CATSRTGSSYGYTF.

The chain carries TRBV9 and TRBJ1-2; D is unclear. Germline values: CDR1 SGDLS, CDR2 YYNGEE. Trimming cost V 3 bases and J 6 bases, with 18 bases left between them. The CDR3 runs to 15 residues. The DNA of the CDR3 is TGTGCCAGCAGCGACCGGATCGAGACAATAAATGGCTACACCTTC. Its protein is CASSDRIETINGYTF.

This chain connects TRBV7-2 to TRBJ2-7; 10 nucleotides agree with TRBD2. This CDR3 is built from 16 residues. The germline V gene has CDR1 SGHTA and CDR2 FQGNSA. V trimming: 1 base; J trimming: 3 bases; junction bases outside the gene matches: 6. CDR3 region: CASSLVPSGSGYEQYF. The CDR3 DNA is TGTGCCAGCAGCTTAGTCCCTAGCGGGAGCGGCTACGAGCAGTACTTC. The full variable domain, its missing parts supplied by reference TRBV7-2 and TRBJ2-7, is GAGVSQSPSNKVTEKGKDVELRCDPISGHTALYWYRQSLGQGLEFLIYFQGNSAPDKSGLPSDRFSAERTGGSVSTLTIQRTQQEDSAVYLCASSLVPSGSGYEQYFGPGTRLTVT.

The chain recombines TRBV20-1 with TRBJ2-1, with D hard to call. Trimming removed 3 bases at V and 7 bases at J, with 10 bases between. The CDR3 has 12 residues. Germline CDR1 is DFQATT and CDR2 is SNEGSKA (reference sequence). The CDR3 nucleotides are TGCAGTGCTAGGGCAGGCGTAAATGAGCAGTTCTTC. Amino acids: CSARAGVNEQFF.

This sequence joins TRBV28 and TRBJ2-1; tentative D call: TRBD2 (6 bases). Germline V CDR1 and CDR2: MDHEN, SYDVKM. Trimming cost V 5 bases and J 8 bases, with 13 bases left between them. The CDR3 runs 13 residues. CDR3 sequence (DNA): TGTGCCAGCAGTCTCACTAGCACGGATGAGCAGTTCTTC. Protein product: CASSLTSTDEQFF. The whole variable domain, filled in from reference TRBV28 and TRBJ2-1, reads DVKVTQSSRYLVKRTGEKVFLECVQDMDHENMFWYRQDPGLGLRLIYFSYDVKMKEKGDIPEGYSVSREKKERFSLILESASTNQTSMYLCASSLTSTDEQFFGPGTRLTVL.

The rearrangement uses TRBV11-2 and TRBJ1-1, with 7 bases aligning to TRBD1. Trimming removed 1 base from V and 10 bases from J; junction bases left unmatched: 9. CDR1 is SGHAT, CDR2 FQNNGV, per germline. The CDR3 contains 14 residues. CDR3 sequence: CASSLVPAGGVAFF. The CDR3 DNA sequence: TGTGCCAGCAGCTTAGTACCTGCAGGGGGGGTAGCTTTCTTT.

The rearrangement joins TRBV28 to TRBJ2-7, with D maybe TRBD1 (6 bases). Per germline, CDR1 MDHEN and CDR2 SYDVKM. Trimming removed 7 bases from V and 7 bases from J, with 26 bases in between. This CDR3 has 16 residues. The DNA of the CDR3 is TGTGCCAGCACCTTATCGGACAGCCGGGGCCAGGGAGAGCAGTACTTC. Amino acid sequence: CASTLSDSRGQGEQYF.